This T cell receptor beta chain was identified during a study of cytomegalovirus exposure and HLA in healthy donors. The overall study: Among the roughly 430 genotyped donors, 65% to 90% were placed in the Caucasian-associated ancestry cluster.

The primer mix had 60 Vbeta and 13 Jbeta primers. Repertoires were generated with immunoSEQ multiplex PCR, while TCRdb's copy carries only in-frame clones and drops some. The sample has 66,000 or so clones; approximately 88% are singletons. About this clone: Its specificity is not known.

CDR3 length: 13 amino acids. V was pared by 6 bases and J by 7 bases, with 3 bases of the junction left unmatched. Germline V gives CDR1 SEHNR, CDR2 FQNEAQ (reference sequence). Study outcomes and limitations: Cytomegalovirus association was assigned to 150 to 200 TCR beta chains. For most TCR sequences rarity was the rule, although some public TCRs occurred in many donors. A missense variant in DCLRE1C was later tied to TCR beta V- and J-gene trimming.

Sequenced sample: PBMCs. The clonotype was recovered from a man younger than 45 in good health and CMV-seropositive. The chain uses TRBV7-9 and TRBJ2-1; 10 bases agree with TRBD2. This CDR3 reads CASSSSGRNEQFF. DNA of the CDR3: TGTGCCAGCAGTTCTAGCGGGAGAAATGAGCAGTTCTTC.